One and the same sample provided the 9 T cell receptor beta chains below, sequenced in a study of CD8 T cells in Susac syndrome. Random hexamers were used to reverse transcribe 0.5 to 1 ug of RNA. TCRdb called the immunoSEQ multiplex PCR reads again in MiXCR, with one record for every CDR3 protein. The sample shows about 300,000 distinct CDR3 sequences, about 88% of them seen only once. The specimen sequenced was CD8+ T cells from PBMCs. These receptors were collected from a human donor with multiple sclerosis.

The chain joins TRBV27 to TRBJ1-2; no clear D. The germline CDR1 and CDR2 sequences are MNHEY and SMNVEV (reference sequence). The CDR3 has 14 amino acids. V was clipped by 6 bases and J by 4 bases, with 15 bases between them. The CDR3 sequence: CASRRDFGLYGYTF. In DNA, the CDR3 is TGTGCCAGCAGGAGGGATTTTGGGCTCTATGGCTACACCTTC.

V and J are TRBV6-2 or TRBV6-3 and TRBJ2-7; TRBD2 is a possible D gene (5 bases). The germline CDR1 and CDR2 sequences are MNHEY and SVGEGT. CDR3 length: 15 amino acids. V was shortened by 0 bases and J by 3 bases, with 12 bases between the two germline ends. The CDR3 DNA is TGTGCCAGCAGTTACTCCCCGGACTTAGGCTACGAGCAGTACTTC. It is translated as CASSYSPDLGYEQYF.

This clonotype came up once. The chain uses TRBV7-9 and TRBJ2-6; 7 bases are a match to TRBD1. Germline V gives CDR1 SEHNR, CDR2 FQNEAQ (reference sequence). Trimming removed 5 bases from V and 1 base from J; junction bases left unmatched: 14. The CDR3 has 19 amino acids. The CDR3 sequence is CASSPIDRVVSSGANVLTF. The CDR3 bases are TGTGCCAGCAGCCCGATAGACAGGGTGGTATCATCTGGGGCCAACGTCCTGACTTTC.

The chain recombines TRBV6-2 or TRBV6-3 with TRBJ2-1; D is unclear. V was shortened by 7 bases and J by 8 bases, with 18 bases between the two germline ends. CDR1 and CDR2 (germline): MNHEY, SVGEGT. This CDR3 contains 14 residues. The CDR3 protein is CASTTEAAADEQFF. Here the CDR3 DNA reads TGTGCCAGCACCACAGAGGCGGCTGCGGATGAGCAGTTCTTC.

The J gene is TRBJ2-1, the V gene TRBV29-1; 7 bases are shared with TRBD2. Germline trimming cut 4 bases from V and 3 bases from J; bases unmatched to any gene: 3. Germline CDR1 is SQVTM and CDR2 is ANQGSEA. The CDR3 length is 13 residues. The CDR3 bases are TGCAGCGTTGTGGGCGGGAGCTACAATGAGCAGTTCTTC. As protein: CSVVGGSYNEQFF.

The chain joins TRBV5-1 to TRBJ2-1, with a weak D call TRBD1 (6 bases). Germline V lookup: CDR1 SGHRS, CDR2 YFSETQ. This CDR3 is built from 16 residues. Trimming removed 4 bases at V and 2 bases at J, with 16 bases between. The CDR3 spells CASSRGTGSAYNEQFF. The CDR3 DNA follows: TGCGCCAGCAGCCGAGGAACAGGGTCCGCCTACAATGAGCAGTTCTTC.

V is TRBV12-3 or TRBV12-4 and J is TRBJ2-4; the match to TRBD2 covers 9 bases. This CDR3 contains 14 residues. V was clipped by 7 bases and J by 8 bases; unmatched bases: 9. CDR3 in DNA: TGTGCCAGCAAGGTGGGGACTAGCAGGGACATTCAGTACTTC. Translated, it gives CASKVGTSRDIQYF.

This clonotype has just one count. The chain links TRBV6-2 or TRBV6-3 to TRBJ2-1; D is uncertain. The germline CDR1 and CDR2 sequences are MNHEY and SVGEGT. The CDR3 length is 14 residues. V lost 0 bases and J lost 3, with 6 bases in between. CDR3 sequence (DNA): TGTGCCAGCAGTTACTCAGGCTACTACAATGAGCAGTTCTTC. Amino acid sequence: CASSYSGYYNEQFF.

The chain recombines TRBV3-1 with TRBJ1-2; 10 nucleotides align to TRBD1. Germline CDR1 LGHDT, CDR2 YNNKEL (reference sequence). The CDR3 sequence is 20 residues long. V shed 3 bases and J 3 bases; nucleotides not matched to a gene: 19. Here the CDR3 DNA reads TGTGCCAGCAGCCAGCGTACCGGGACAGGGGCGTTGGAGGTCTACTATGGCTACACCTTC. Translation: CASSQRTGTGALEVYYGYTF.